These 6 T cell receptor beta chains came from one sample sequenced in a study of blood T cell repertoires in COVID-19. Sequencing was performed with immunoSEQ multiplex PCR; in TCRdb, only in-frame clones are kept and a portion is missing. The sample has 95,000 to 110,000 clones, roughly 90% seen once. What was sequenced was peripheral blood. The receptors come from a human donor in a cohort sampled during active COVID-19.

This sequence joins TRBV19 and TRBJ2-7; a possible D gene is TRBD2 (5 bases). Germline CDR1 is LNHDA and CDR2 is SQIVND (reference sequence). V was shortened by 5 bases and J by 6 bases, with 20 bases between the two germline ends. The CDR3 has 15 residues. The CDR3 protein is CASSPTGEGHFEQYF. CDR3 DNA: TGTGCCAGTAGTCCCACCGGGGAAGGGCACTTCGAGCAGTACTTC.

The rearrangement uses TRBV7-3 and TRBJ1-2; 9 bases are a match to TRBD1. CDR3 length: 13 amino acids. V trimming: 5 bases; J trimming: 5 bases; junction bases outside the gene matches: 3. Germline V gene data show CDR1 as SGHTA and CDR2 as FQGTGA. CDR3 in DNA: TGTGCCAGCAGCACGACAGGGGGATATGGCTACACCTTC. This gives the protein CASSTTGGYGYTF.

This rearrangement joins TRBV6-5 to TRBJ2-5, with TRBD1 matching 10 bases. The CDR3 spans 14 residues. Germline V gives CDR1 MNHEY, CDR2 SVGAGI. The J segment lost 4 bases and the V segment lost 6 bases, leaving 5 bases of the junction unmatched. The CDR3 DNA sequence: TGTGCCAGCAGCCGGGACAGGGGTGCAGAGACCCAGTACTTC. This encodes CASSRDRGAETQYF.

This rearrangement joins TRBV30 to TRBJ2-5, with 8 bases lining up with TRBD2. Germline CDR1 GTSNPN, CDR2 SVGIG (reference sequence). Trimming took 0 bases from V and 2 from J; bases not matched to a gene: 5. The CDR3 loop spans 15 amino acids. Written as DNA, the CDR3 is TGTGCCTGGAGTGTGGGTAGCGGGGCTCAAGAGACCCAGTACTTC. Its protein product is CAWSVGSGAQETQYF.

This rearrangement joins TRBV7-2 to TRBJ2-1, with 7 bases matching TRBD1. This CDR3 has 15 amino acids. Germline loops: CDR1 SGHTA, CDR2 FQGNSA. V shed 5 bases and J 4 bases; nucleotides not matched to a gene: 8. The CDR3 spells CASSHGQVPYNEQFF. The CDR3 nucleotides are TGTGCCAGCAGCCACGGACAGGTCCCATACAATGAGCAGTTCTTC.

The chain is built from TRBV7-9 and TRBJ2-5; D might be TRBD1 (6 bases). The CDR3 sequence is 16 residues long. Germline CDR1 reads SEHNR; CDR2 reads FQNEAQ (reference sequence). The V gene lost 5 bases and the J gene lost 0 bases, with 16 bases spanning the gap. The chain's CDR3 is CASSRGQTRHQETQYF. In nucleotides, the CDR3 is TGTGCCAGCAGCCGAGGACAGACAAGACACCAAGAGACCCAGTACTTC.